This TCR beta chain comes out of a study of blood T cell repertoires in COVID-19. Whole-study context: Acute and convalescent COVID-19 samples came from the United States, Italy and Spain. The analysed material was cDNA or gDNA that came from T cells, B-cell-depleted T cells, or PBMCs.

Germline CDR1 and CDR2: SGHDT and YYEEEE. V lost 0 bases to trimming and J lost 7 bases, with 7 bases between them. This CDR3 is 12 amino acids long. Source study methods: By means of reference gene primer amplification, nucleated cell counts were estimated. The assay was immunoSEQ multiplex PCR, and TCRdb's table has in-frame clones only and misses some. The DNA gave D and trimming, while V, J and clone size come from that table. This sample yields about 69,000 clones, of which roughly 90% are seen a single time; less than 6% belongs to the top ten. This receptor was taken from a woman in her sixties with active COVID-19. The chain is built from TRBV5-6 and TRBJ1-2; D remains ambiguous. The source material was peripheral blood. The DNA for the CDR3 is TGTGCCAGCAGCTTGGATACAGCTGGCTACACCTTC. Protein: CASSLDTAGYTF.